This T cell receptor beta chain was obtained from a study of T cell responses to AZD1222 COVID-19 vaccine. Overall study context: Whether given at about 4 or about 12 weeks, second doses were pooled. Findings of the study overall: The donors showed a predominance of white British ancestry and of females, with possible underestimation of clonal diversity. None of the repertoires were sampled until the peak T cell response had passed.

A remark on this clone: What it recognizes is unknown.

TCRdb's copy holds only in-frame clones and misses some; the assay was immunoSEQ multiplex PCR. Of under 200,000 clones in the sample, approximately 89% were seen once. Germline CDR1 and CDR2: SGDLS and YYNGEE. With V trimmed by 4 bases and J by 7 bases, 8 bases remained unmatched. The length of the CDR3 is 15 residues. The specimen comprised peripheral blood, sampled on day 0 of AZD1222 vaccination. The sequence was collected from an adult in good health. The rearrangement links TRBV9 to TRBJ1-4, with 9 nucleotides matching TRBD1. The CDR3 sequence: CASSPGDRAGEKLFF. DNA of the CDR3: TGTGCCAGCAGCCCGGGGGACAGGGCGGGTGAAAAACTGTTTTTT.